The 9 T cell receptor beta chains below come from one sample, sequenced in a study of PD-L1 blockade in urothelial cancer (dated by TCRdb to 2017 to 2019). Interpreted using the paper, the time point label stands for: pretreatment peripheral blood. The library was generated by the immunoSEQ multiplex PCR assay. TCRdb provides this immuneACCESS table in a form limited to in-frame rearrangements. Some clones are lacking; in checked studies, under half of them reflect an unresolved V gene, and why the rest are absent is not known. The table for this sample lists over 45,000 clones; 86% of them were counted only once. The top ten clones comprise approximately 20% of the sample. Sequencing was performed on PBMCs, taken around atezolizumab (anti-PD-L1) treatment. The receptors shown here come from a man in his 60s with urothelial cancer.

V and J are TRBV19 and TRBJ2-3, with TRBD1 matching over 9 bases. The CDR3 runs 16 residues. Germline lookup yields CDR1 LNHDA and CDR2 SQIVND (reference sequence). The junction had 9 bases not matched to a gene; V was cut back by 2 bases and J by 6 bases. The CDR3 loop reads CASSIPVRDRVDTQYF. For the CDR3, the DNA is TGTGCCAGTAGTATACCGGTTAGGGACAGGGTGGATACGCAGTATTTT.

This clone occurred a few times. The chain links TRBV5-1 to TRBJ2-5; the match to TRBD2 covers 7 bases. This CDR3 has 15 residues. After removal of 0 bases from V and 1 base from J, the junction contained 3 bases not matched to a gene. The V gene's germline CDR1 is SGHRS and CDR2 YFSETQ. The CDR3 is CASSLVRGSQETQYF. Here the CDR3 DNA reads TGCGCCAGCAGCTTGGTGCGGGGGTCCCAAGAGACCCAGTACTTC.

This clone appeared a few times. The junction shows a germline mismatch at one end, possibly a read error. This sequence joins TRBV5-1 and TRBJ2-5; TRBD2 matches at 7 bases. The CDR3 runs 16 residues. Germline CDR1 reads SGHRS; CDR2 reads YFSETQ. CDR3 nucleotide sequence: TGCGCCAGCAGATTGGATGGCGGGAGCTTCGAAGAGACCCAGTACTTC. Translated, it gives CASRLDGGSFEETQYF.

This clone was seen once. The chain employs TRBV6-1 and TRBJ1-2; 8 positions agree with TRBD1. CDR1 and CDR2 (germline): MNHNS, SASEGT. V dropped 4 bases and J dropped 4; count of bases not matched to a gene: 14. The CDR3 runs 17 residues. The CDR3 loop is CASSAKVTGATAYGYTF. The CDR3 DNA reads TGTGCCAGCAGTGCCAAAGTGACAGGGGCGACCGCCTATGGCTACACCTTC.

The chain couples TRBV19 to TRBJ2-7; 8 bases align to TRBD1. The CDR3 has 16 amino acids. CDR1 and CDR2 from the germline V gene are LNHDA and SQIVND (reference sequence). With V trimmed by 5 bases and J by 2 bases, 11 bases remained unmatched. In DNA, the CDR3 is TGTGCCAGTAGTCTCTCCGGGACAGGATTTACCTACGAGCAGTACTTC. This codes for CASSLSGTGFTYEQYF.

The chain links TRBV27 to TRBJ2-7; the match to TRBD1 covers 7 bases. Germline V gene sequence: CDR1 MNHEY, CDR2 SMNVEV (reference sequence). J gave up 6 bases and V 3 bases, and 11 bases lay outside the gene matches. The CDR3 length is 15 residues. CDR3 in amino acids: CASSFEGQRFVEQYF. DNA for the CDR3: TGTGCCAGCAGTTTTGAGGGACAGCGTTTTGTCGAGCAGTACTTC.

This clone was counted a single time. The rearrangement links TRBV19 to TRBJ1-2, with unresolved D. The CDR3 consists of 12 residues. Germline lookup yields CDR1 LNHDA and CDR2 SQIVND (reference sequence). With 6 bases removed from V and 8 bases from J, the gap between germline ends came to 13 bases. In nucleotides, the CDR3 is TGTGCCAGTAGACTCTCATCGGGGGGCTACACCTTC. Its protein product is CASRLSSGGYTF.

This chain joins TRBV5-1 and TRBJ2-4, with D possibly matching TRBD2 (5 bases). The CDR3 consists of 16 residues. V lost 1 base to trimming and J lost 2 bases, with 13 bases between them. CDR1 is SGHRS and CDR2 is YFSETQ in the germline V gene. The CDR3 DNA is TGCGCCAGCAGCTTGTCCGGGTTCGGGACCAAAAACATTCAGTACTTC. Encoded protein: CASSLSGFGTKNIQYF.

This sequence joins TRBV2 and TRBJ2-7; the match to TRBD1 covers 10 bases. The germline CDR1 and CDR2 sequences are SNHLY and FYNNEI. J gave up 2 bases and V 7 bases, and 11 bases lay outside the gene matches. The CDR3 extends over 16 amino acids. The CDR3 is CASTLEFGTGAYEQYF. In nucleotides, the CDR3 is TGTGCCAGCACCCTGGAATTCGGGACAGGGGCCTACGAGCAGTACTTC. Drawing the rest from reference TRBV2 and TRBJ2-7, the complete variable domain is EPEVTQTPSHQVTQMGQEVILRCVPISNHLYFYWYRQILGQKVEFLVSFYNNEISEKSEIFDDQFSVERPDGSNFTLKIRSTKLEDSAMYFCASTLEFGTGAYEQYFGPGTRLTVT.